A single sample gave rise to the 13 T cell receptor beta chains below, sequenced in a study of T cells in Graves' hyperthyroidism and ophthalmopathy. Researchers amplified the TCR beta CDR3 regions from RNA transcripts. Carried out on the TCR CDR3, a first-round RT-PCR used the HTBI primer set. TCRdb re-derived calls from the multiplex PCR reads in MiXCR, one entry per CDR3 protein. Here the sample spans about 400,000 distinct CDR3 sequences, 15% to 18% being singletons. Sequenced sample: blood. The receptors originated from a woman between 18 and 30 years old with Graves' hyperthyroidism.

The CDR3 region has the DNA TGCAGCCTCTCGGGGAGCGGTACGCAGTATTTT. Translation: CSLSGSGTQYF. V and J are TRBV29-1 and TRBJ2-3; tentatively, D is TRBD2 (5 bases). V was clipped by 8 bases and J by 8 bases, with 14 bases between them. The CDR3 runs to 11 residues. Germline assignment: CDR1 SQVTM and CDR2 ANQGSEA.

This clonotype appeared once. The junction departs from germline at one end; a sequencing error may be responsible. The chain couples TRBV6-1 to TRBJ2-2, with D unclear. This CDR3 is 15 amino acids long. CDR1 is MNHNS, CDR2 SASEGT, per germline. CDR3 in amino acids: CAISESIGGSGELFF. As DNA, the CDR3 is TGTGCCATCAGTGAGTCGATTGGTGGCTCCGGGGAGCTGTTTTTT.

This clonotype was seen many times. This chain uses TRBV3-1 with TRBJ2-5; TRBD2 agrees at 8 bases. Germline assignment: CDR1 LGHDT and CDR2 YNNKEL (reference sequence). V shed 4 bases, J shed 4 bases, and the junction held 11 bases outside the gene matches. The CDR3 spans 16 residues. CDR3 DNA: TGTGCCAGCAGCCTTTTTGGAGCGGGGGAGCGAGAGACCCAGTACTTC. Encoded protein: CASSLFGAGERETQYF.

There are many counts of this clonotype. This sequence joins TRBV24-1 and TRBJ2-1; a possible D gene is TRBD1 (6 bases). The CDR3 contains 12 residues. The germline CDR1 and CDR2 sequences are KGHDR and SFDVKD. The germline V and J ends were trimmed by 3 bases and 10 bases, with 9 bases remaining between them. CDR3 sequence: CATSDPGTEQFF. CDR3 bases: TGTGCCACCAGTGATCCCGGGACAGAGCAGTTCTTC.

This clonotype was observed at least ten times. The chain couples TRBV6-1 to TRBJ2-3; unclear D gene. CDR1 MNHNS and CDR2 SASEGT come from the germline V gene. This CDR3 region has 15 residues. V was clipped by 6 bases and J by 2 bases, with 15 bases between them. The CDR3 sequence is CASRAAGLLTDTQYF. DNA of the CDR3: TGTGCCAGCAGGGCGGCAGGCCTACTCACAGATACGCAGTATTTT.

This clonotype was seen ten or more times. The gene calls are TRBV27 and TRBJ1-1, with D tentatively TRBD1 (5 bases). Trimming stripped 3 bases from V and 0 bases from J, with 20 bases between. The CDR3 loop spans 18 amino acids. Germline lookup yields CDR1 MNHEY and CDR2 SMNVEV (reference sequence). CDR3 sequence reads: CASSFGAPGGYLNTEAFF. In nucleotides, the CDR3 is TGTGCCAGCAGTTTTGGAGCCCCGGGGGGTTATTTGAACACTGAAGCTTTCTTT.

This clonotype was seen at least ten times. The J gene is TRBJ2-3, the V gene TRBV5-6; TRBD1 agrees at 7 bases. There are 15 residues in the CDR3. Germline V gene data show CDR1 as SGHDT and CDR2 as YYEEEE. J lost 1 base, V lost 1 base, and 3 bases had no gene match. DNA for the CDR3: TGTGCCAGCAGCTTGAAAACAGGGGGCACAGATACGCAGTATTTT. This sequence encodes CASSLKTGGTDTQYF.

CDR3 region: CASSLLGGVNEKLFF. The CDR3 nucleotides read TGTGCCAGCAGTTTATTAGGGGGTGTTAATGAAAAACTGTTTTTT. The V gene is TRBV28, the J gene TRBJ1-4, with D tentatively TRBD1 (6 bases). The CDR3 spans 15 residues. Trimming pared 1 base from V and 4 bases from J, leaving 10 bases between. CDR1 is MDHEN and CDR2 is SYDVKM in the germline V gene.

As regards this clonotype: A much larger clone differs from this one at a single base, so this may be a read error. CDR3 loop: CASSSPPGGSSQPQHF. CDR3 DNA sequence: TGTGCCAGCTCATCCCCCCCCGGGGGGAGCAGTCAGCCCCAGCATTTT. The chain is built from TRBV18 and TRBJ1-5, with a tentative D call TRBD1 (5 bases). Looked up from germline, CDR1 is KGHSH and CDR2 is LQKENI. CDR3 length: 16 residues. The complete variable domain, with remaining parts taken from reference TRBV18 and TRBJ1-5, reads NAGVMQNPRHLVRRRGQEARLRCSPMKGHSHVYWYRQLPEEGLKFMVYLQKENIIDESGMPKERFSAEFPKEGPSILRIQQVVRGDSAAYFCASSSPPGGSSQPQHFGDGTRLSIL.

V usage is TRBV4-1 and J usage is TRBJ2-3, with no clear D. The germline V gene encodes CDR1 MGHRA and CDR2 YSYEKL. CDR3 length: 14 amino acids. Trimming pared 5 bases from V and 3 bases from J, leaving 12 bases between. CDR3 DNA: TGCGCCAGCAGCGTAACCGGTCTTACAGATACGCAGTATTTT. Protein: CASSVTGLTDTQYF.

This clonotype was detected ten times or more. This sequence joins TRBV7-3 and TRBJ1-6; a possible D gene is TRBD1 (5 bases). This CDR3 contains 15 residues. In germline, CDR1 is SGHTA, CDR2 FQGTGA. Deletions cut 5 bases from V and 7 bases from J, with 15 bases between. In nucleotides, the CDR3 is TGTGCCAGCAGCCTGCACGACAGTCAAAATTCACCCCTCCACTTT. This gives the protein CASSLHDSQNSPLHF.

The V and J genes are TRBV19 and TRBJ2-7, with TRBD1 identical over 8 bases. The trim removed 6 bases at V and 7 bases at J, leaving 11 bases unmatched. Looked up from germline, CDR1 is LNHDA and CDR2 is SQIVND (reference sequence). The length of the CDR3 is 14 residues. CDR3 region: CASSAGAGGFEQYF. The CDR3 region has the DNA TGTGCCAGTAGCGCCGGGGCAGGGGGCTTTGAGCAGTACTTC.

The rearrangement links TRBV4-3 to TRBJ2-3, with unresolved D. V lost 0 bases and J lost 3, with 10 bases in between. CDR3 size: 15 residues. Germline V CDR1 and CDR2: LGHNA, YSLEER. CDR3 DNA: TGCGCCAGCAGCCAAGATCGGAAGGGAACAGATACGCAGTATTTT. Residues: CASSQDRKGTDTQYF.